This TCR beta chain is from a study of T cell repertoires in cytomegalovirus infection (dated by TCRdb to the late 2010s). For the wider study: Peptide stimulations targeted recently identified HLA-C-restricted CMV epitopes, whose presentation resists viral immunomodulation, together with well-studied HLA-B-restricted epitopes. Donor HLA type was relevant to the analysis, as public TCR beta signatures indicated carriage of CMV infection together with the matching HLA type. The study at large found these results: In the ex vivo response, HLA-C-restricted CMV-specific TCR beta clonotypes were dominant, and in two of eight donors the single most frequent clonotype came from this HLA-C-restricted group. Carriers of CMV infection plus the relevant HLA type were discriminated by the cumulative frequency of public TCR beta family members in the study cohort and in an independent roughly 370-donor cohort.

The treatment or condition label, read with the paper, signifies: in vitro stimulation with specific CMV peptide epitopes to enrich CMV-specific T cells. This clonotype appeared a few times. What this receptor recognizes is not known. It has no much larger one-base neighbor in the sample; base qualities were not kept. Reads for this sample came from an Illumina HiSeq 1500. TCRdb ran its own pipeline on the public reads, namely fastp trimming at Q25 and MiXCR clone calling, and kept in-frame beta chains. Here each entry gathers all rows of one CDR3 protein and keeps the most common genes and DNA. The sample data list some 590,000 distinct CDR3 sequences, and around 40% of these were observed just once. The ten largest clones add up to roughly 50% of the sample. Sample: cultured PBMCs, taken from culture after CMV antigen stimulation. This sequence was found in a human donor in good health (CMV status not recorded). Some clones in this sample may be carry-over from other donors' samples.

The CDR3 reads CASSGKDSTEAFF. The DNA is TGTGCCAGCAGTGGGAAGGACAGCACTGAAGCTTTCTTT. The V and J genes are TRBV28 and TRBJ1-1; the D gene is perhaps TRBD1, on 6 matching bases. Via the germline V gene, CDR1 is MDHEN and CDR2 SYDVKM. The CDR3 covers 13 residues, taking in both the cysteine and the phenylalanine. The retained sequence is limited to the CDR3, 39 bases, with the frame set at the first base. Cut back by 5 bases and 4 bases, the V and J ends lie 11 bases apart.